The present T cell receptor beta chain was sequenced within a study of persistence of HIV-infected CD4 T cells. The CDR3 is made up of 13 amino acids. V gave up 6 bases and J gave up 0 bases, with 8 bases separating them. Germline V gene data show CDR1 as MDHEN and CDR2 as SYDVKM. About this clone itself: Its antigen is not known.

The libraries were made with immunoSEQ version 4 in survey mode. Only in-frame clones appear in the TCRdb table, and some are missing; sequencing was by immunoSEQ multiplex PCR. The top ten hold about 0.83% of the sample, which has fewer than 40,000 clones, 80% to 90% seen once. Lysates of CMV-infected fibroblasts at 10 ug/mL stimulated these cells. CD40L/CD69 double-negative CD45RO-high memory CD4+ T cells were collected. Plasma HIV-1 RNA stayed below 50 copies/mL for at least 4 years. Before stimulation, PBMCs underwent CD8+ T cell depletion. The TCR comes from an adult man with HIV who was CMV-seropositive. The rearrangement links TRBV28 to TRBJ2-5, with D maybe TRBD2 (5 bases). The specimen was CD4+ T cells sorted from PBMCs after 18-hour stimulation, collected from a patient who received antiretroviral therapy. CDR3: CASSLGNQETQYF. As DNA, the CDR3 is TGTGCCAGCAGCCTCGGGAACCAAGAGACCCAGTACTTC. The whole variable domain, remainder taken from reference TRBV28 and TRBJ2-5, is DVKVTQSSRYLVKRTGEKVFLECVQDMDHENMFWYRQDPGLGLRLIYFSYDVKMKEKGDIPEGYSVSREKKERFSLILESASTNQTSMYLCASSLGNQETQYFGPGTRLLVL.